The next 5 T cell receptor beta chains were all read from a single sample in a study of blood T cell repertoires in COVID-19 (dated by TCRdb to between 2020 and 2021). Libraries came from the immunoSEQ multiplex PCR assay. TCRdb provides this immuneACCESS table in a form limited to in-frame rearrangements. Some clones are lacking; in checked studies, under half of them reflect an unresolved V gene, and why the rest are absent is not known. The sample has 450,000 or so clones on record, over 85% of them singletons. 0.75% to 0.85% of the sample lies in the top ten. Material for sequencing was peripheral blood. Receptor source: a man between 18 and 29 years old with COVID-19, enrolled during active disease.

The gene calls are TRBV10-3 and TRBJ1-4; 7 nucleotides align to TRBD1. This CDR3 is built from 15 residues. With 6 bases clipped from V and 4 bases from J, the junction kept 8 bases outside the gene matches. From germline, CDR1 is ENHRY and CDR2 SYGVKD. Here the CDR3 reads CAIRAGTDYNEKLFF. The CDR3 nucleotides are TGTGCCATCAGGGCCGGGACAGATTATAATGAAAAACTGTTTTTT.

J is TRBJ1-1 and V is TRBV2, with D uncertain. Germline V CDR1 and CDR2: SNHLY, FYNNEI. V lost 2 bases and J 1 base, leaving 11 bases between the germline ends. The CDR3 contains 15 residues. For the CDR3, the DNA is TGTGCCAGCAGTGAACGGGAGATCTCGAACACTGAAGCTTTCTTT. This codes for CASSEREISNTEAFF.

The V gene is TRBV4-1, the J gene TRBJ1-2; tentatively, D is TRBD1 (5 bases). Trimming removed 1 base at V and 7 bases at J, with 10 bases between. Germline CDR1 MGHRA, CDR2 YSYEKL. This CDR3 region has 13 residues. This CDR3 is CASSQAQGSGYTF. CDR3 nucleotide sequence: TGCGCCAGCAGCCAAGCGCAGGGTAGTGGCTACACCTTC.

The rearrangement links TRBV12-5 to TRBJ1-1, with D unresolved. Looked up from germline, CDR1 is LGHNT and CDR2 is FRNRAP. Trimming removed 7 bases from V and 0 bases from J, with 6 bases in between. This CDR3 spans 12 amino acids. CDR3 DNA sequence: TGTGCTAGTGCCCCTCTGAACACTGAAGCTTTCTTT. This gives the protein CASAPLNTEAFF.

This chain links TRBV9 with TRBJ1-2; D is possibly TRBD1 (6 bases). Germline CDR1 SGDLS, CDR2 YYNGEE. This CDR3 has 12 amino acids. Trimming stripped 0 bases from V and 6 bases from J, with 6 bases between. The CDR3 DNA sequence: TGTGCCAGCAGCGTAGGACAGGATGGCTACACCTTC. It translates to CASSVGQDGYTF. The full variable domain, rest sourced from reference TRBV9 and TRBJ1-2, is DSGVTQTPKHLITATGQRVTLRCSPRSGDLSVYWYQQSLDQGLQFLIQYYNGEERAKGNILERFSAQQFPDLHSELNLSSLELGDSALYFCASSVGQDGYTFGSGTRLTVV.